These 27 T cell receptor beta chains came from one sample sequenced in a study of T cell responses to AZD1222 COVID-19 vaccine. Here immunoSEQ multiplex PCR was the method, and the copy in TCRdb shows in-frame clones only, minus some. The data hold approximately 100,000 clones, with about 89% observed a single time. This specimen consisted of peripheral blood, obtained on day 0 of AZD1222 vaccination. The source of these receptors is an adult in good health.

The chain uses TRBV20-1 and TRBJ2-3; 11 positions agree with TRBD2. The CDR3 loop spans 14 amino acids. The germline V gene has CDR1 DFQATT and CDR2 SNEGSKA (reference sequence). Trimming removed 3 bases from V and 7 bases from J; junction bases left unmatched: 6. The DNA of the CDR3 is TGCAGTGCTAGTACGACTAGCGGGACGAATACGCAGTATTTT. This encodes CSASTTSGTNTQYF.

The rearrangement links TRBV6-1 to TRBJ2-7; D remains ambiguous. This CDR3 comprises 14 residues. V was shortened by 2 bases and J by 2 bases, with 10 bases between the two germline ends. The germline V gene encodes CDR1 MNHNS and CDR2 SASEGT. The CDR3 DNA sequence: TGTGCCAGCAGTGAAATTTACTCAACCTACGAGCAGTACTTC. Amino acids: CASSEIYSTYEQYF.

This sequence joins TRBV5-1 and TRBJ2-7; D not certain. V lost 0 bases, J lost 3 bases, and 7 bases lay in between. Per germline, CDR1 SGHRS and CDR2 YFSETQ. CDR3 length equals 13 residues. The CDR3 DNA reads TGCGCCAGCAGCTTGGCTCCGAACTACGAGCAGTACTTC. Its protein is CASSLAPNYEQYF.

The rearrangement uses TRBV28 and TRBJ1-3; D call uncertain. The CDR3 contains 14 residues. Trimming cost V 3 bases and J 0 bases, with 6 bases left between them. CDR1 is MDHEN and CDR2 is SYDVKM in the germline V gene. The CDR3 nucleotides read TGTGCCAGCAGTTTGATGAGCTCTGGAAACACCATATATTTT. Translated, it gives CASSLMSSGNTIYF.

The CDR3 loop is CASSGGTGVVAVATDTQYF. DNA for the CDR3: TGTGCCAGCAGCGGCGGGACAGGGGTTGTTGCGGTTGCCACAGATACGCAGTATTTT. The chain employs TRBV4-2 and TRBJ2-3; the match to TRBD1 covers 10 bases. V shed 5 bases, J shed 2 bases, and the junction held 16 bases outside the gene matches. This CDR3 has 19 amino acids. Germline CDR1 is LGHNA and CDR2 is YNFKEQ.

The V and J genes are TRBV28 and TRBJ1-1; no reliable D call. Germline CDR1 and CDR2: MDHEN and SYDVKM. Trimming pared 2 bases from V and 4 bases from J, leaving 5 bases between. The CDR3 is made up of 12 amino acids. The CDR3 DNA follows: TGTGCCAGCAGTTTACGGGGCACTGAAGCTTTCTTT. Encoded protein: CASSLRGTEAFF.

The chain uses TRBV4-1 and TRBJ2-3; D is possibly TRBD2 (6 bases). The CDR3 covers 15 residues. Germline V gene lookup returns CDR1 MGHRA and CDR2 YSYEKL. Trimming pared 0 bases from V and 1 base from J, leaving 8 bases between. This CDR3 is CASSQDRRGTDTQYF. CDR3 nucleotides: TGCGCCAGCAGCCAAGATCGGAGGGGCACAGATACGCAGTATTTT.

This rearrangement joins TRBV4-2 to TRBJ2-5; TRBD2 matches 12 bases. V shed 2 bases and J 2 bases; nucleotides not matched to a gene: 3. This CDR3 region has 16 residues. CDR1 is LGHNA and CDR2 is YNFKEQ in the germline V gene. The CDR3: CASSQRTSGDQETQYF. The DNA for the CDR3 is TGTGCCAGCAGCCAACGGACTAGCGGGGATCAAGAGACCCAGTACTTC.

Only one count was recorded for this clone. The chain is built from TRBV21-1 and TRBJ2-3; the table assigns TRBD2, which was not confirmed against the DNA. TRBV21-1 is listed as a pseudogene. The CDR3 loop spans 16 amino acids. CDR3 nucleotides: TGTGCCAGCAGCAAAGGGCGGGGGGACACCGGAGGTACGCAGTATTTT. Translating gives CASSKGRGDTGGTQYF.

As DNA, the CDR3 is TGTGCCAGCAGCTTAGTTGGGACAGAAGCTTTCTTT. Amino acids: CASSLVGTEAFF. The chain uses TRBV13 and TRBJ1-1, with D possibly matching TRBD1 (6 bases). V was pared by 1 base and J by 8 bases, with 8 bases between. In germline, CDR1 is PRHDT, CDR2 FYEKMQ (reference sequence). The CDR3 is 12 amino acids.

V gene TRBV18 combines with J gene TRBJ2-5; D remains unclear. Trimming took off 5 bases at V and 3 bases at J, with 10 bases between the two ends. The CDR3 covers 13 residues. Germline values: CDR1 KGHSH, CDR2 LQKENI. CDR3 in DNA: TGTGCCAGCTCAAGGACGGAGAAAGAGACCCAGTACTTC. It yields the protein CASSRTEKETQYF.

This chain joins TRBV19 and TRBJ1-3; TRBD1 agrees at 7 bases. The CDR3 runs 16 residues. The germline CDR1 and CDR2 sequences are LNHDA and SQIVND (reference sequence). The ends lost 5 bases at V and 0 bases at J; junction bases unmatched: 7. The CDR3, as DNA: TGTGCCAGTAGTCGCGGACAGGCCCGCTCTGGAAACACCATATATTTT. Translated, it gives CASSRGQARSGNTIYF.

This rearrangement joins TRBV11-1 to TRBJ1-1, with D perhaps TRBD1 (5 bases). The CDR3 runs to 16 residues. Germline V gene data show CDR1 as SGHAT and CDR2 as FQDESV (reference sequence). V gave up 3 bases and J gave up 0 bases, with 14 bases separating them. In DNA, the CDR3 is TGTGCCAGCAGCTTTGGGGGATCCTATCTGAACACTGAAGCTTTCTTT. It specifies CASSFGGSYLNTEAFF.

This clone is a singleton in its sample. The chain uses TRBV5-1 and TRBJ2-3, with D unclear. CDR3 length: 16 residues. Trimming left V 0 bases short and J 0 bases short, with 11 bases between. Germline CDR1 SGHRS, CDR2 YFSETQ. CDR3 sequence: CASSLGANPSTDTQYF. CDR3 coding DNA: TGCGCCAGCAGCTTGGGGGCAAACCCTAGCACAGATACGCAGTATTTT.

The chain has TRBV18 and TRBJ2-5, with D perhaps matching TRBD2 (6 bases). Germline CDR1 KGHSH, CDR2 LQKENI. The CDR3 contains 15 residues. The V end lost 0 bases, the J end lost 1 base, and 9 bases lay between the germline ends. The CDR3 sequence: CASSPPGGFQETQYF. The CDR3 coding sequence is TGTGCCAGCTCACCACCGGGGGGTTTCCAAGAGACCCAGTACTTC. The full variable domain, with the rest looked up from reference TRBV18 and TRBJ2-5, is NAGVMQNPRHLVRRRGQEARLRCSPMKGHSHVYWYRQLPEEGLKFMVYLQKENIIDESGMPKERFSAEFPKEGPSILRIQQVVRGDSAAYFCASSPPGGFQETQYFGPGTRLLVL.

V and J are TRBV29-1 and TRBJ2-3, with 10 bases lining up with TRBD2. The CDR3 length is 16 residues. In germline, CDR1 is SQVTM, CDR2 ANQGSEA. V lost 7 bases and J lost 4; bases outside the gene matches: 14. For the CDR3, the DNA is TGCAGCGCTTCTAGCGGGGGCGGGTTTTTCTCAGATACGCAGTATTTT. Its protein product is CSASSGGGFFSDTQYF.

The V call is TRBV30, the J call TRBJ1-2; no clear D. In germline, CDR1 is GTSNPN, CDR2 SVGIG (reference sequence). The CDR3 runs 14 residues. Trimming left V 1 base short and J 7 bases short, with 16 bases between. CDR3 bases: TGTGCCTGGAGTGAGAAGGCTCGTCGTGGTGGCTACACCTTC. It is translated as CAWSEKARRGGYTF.

The genes are TRBV9 and TRBJ2-3; D remains ambiguous. The CDR3 has 15 amino acids. V dropped 0 bases and J dropped 4 bases, with 12 bases sitting between them. From germline, CDR1 is SGDLS and CDR2 YYNGEE. CDR3 region: CASSVDNPPADTQYF. The CDR3, as DNA: TGTGCCAGCAGCGTAGATAACCCTCCCGCAGATACGCAGTATTTT.

The rearrangement links TRBV7-2 to TRBJ2-7, with unresolved D. Trimming left V 2 bases short and J 3 bases short, with 8 bases between. In germline, CDR1 is SGHTA, CDR2 FQGNSA. The CDR3 totals 13 residues. In nucleotides, the CDR3 is TGTGCCAGCAGCTTACACGGTAACTACGAGCAGTACTTC. Residues: CASSLHGNYEQYF.

This chain uses TRBV28 with TRBJ1-5; 7 bases line up with TRBD1. Germline V gene lookup returns CDR1 MDHEN and CDR2 SYDVKM. This CDR3 has 14 residues. J lost 7 bases, V lost 8 bases, and 11 bases had no gene match. DNA for the CDR3: TGTGCCAGCGCGTCAGGGGGGGTCGGGCAGCCCCAGCATTTT. Amino acid sequence: CASASGGVGQPQHF.

The chain is built from TRBV6-6 and TRBJ1-1; D call uncertain. The V end lost 6 bases, the J end lost 1 base, and 9 bases lay between the germline ends. Per germline, CDR1 MNHNY and CDR2 SVGAGI (reference sequence). The CDR3 is 13 residues long. This CDR3 is CASRSRSNTEAFF. The CDR3 DNA sequence: TGTGCCAGCAGGAGCAGGTCGAACACTGAAGCTTTCTTT.

V gene TRBV4-3 combines with J gene TRBJ2-7; TRBD2 might be the D (5 bases). Germline V gives CDR1 LGHNA, CDR2 YSLEER. The V gene lost 0 bases and the J gene lost 1 base, with 19 bases spanning the gap. The CDR3 runs to 18 residues. The CDR3 nucleotides read TGCGCCAGCAGCCAAGAGGTCGGGGTCGAGGGCGCGTCCTACGAGCAGTACTTC. As protein: CASSQEVGVEGASYEQYF.

The gene calls are TRBV20-1 and TRBJ2-2; 7 positions match TRBD1. The CDR3 sequence is 14 residues long. CDR1 is DFQATT, CDR2 SNEGSKA, per germline (reference sequence). The V gene end was trimmed by 3 bases and the J gene end by 4 bases; junction bases not matched to a gene: 5. The CDR3 coding sequence is TGCAGTGCTAGTCCCAGGGGGACCACCGGGGAGCTGTTTTTT. This translates into CSASPRGTTGELFF.

This sequence joins TRBV19 and TRBJ2-7, with 7 bases that match TRBD2. Germline-derived CDR1 and CDR2 are LNHDA and SQIVND (reference sequence). The CDR3 runs 16 residues. V lost 5 bases, J lost 2 bases, and 12 bases stayed unmatched. The CDR3 region has the DNA TGTGCCAGTAGTGTACTAGCGACCTGGTCCCCCTACGAGCAGTACTTC. It yields the protein CASSVLATWSPYEQYF. The entire variable domain, with the rest obtained from reference TRBV19 and TRBJ2-7, is as follows: DGGITQSPKYLFRKEGQNVTLSCEQNLNHDAMYWYRQDPGQGLRLIYYSQIVNDFQKGDIAEGYSVSREKKESFPLTVTSAQKNPTAFYLCASSVLATWSPYEQYFGPGTRLTVT.

DNA of the CDR3: TGTGCCCTAGACCGGAGGAGCTCCTACAATGAGCAGTTCTTC. Amino acid sequence: CALDRRSSYNEQFF. The J gene is TRBJ2-1, the V gene TRBV30; a weak D match, TRBD2 (5 bases). Trimming stripped 8 bases from V and 0 bases from J, with 14 bases between. Germline assignment: CDR1 GTSNPN and CDR2 SVGIG (reference sequence). CDR3 size: 14 residues.

The V and J genes are TRBV11-1 and TRBJ2-1; D ambiguous. This CDR3 comprises 14 residues. Germline CDR1 reads SGHAT; CDR2 reads FQDESV (reference sequence). V was shortened by 0 bases and J by 10 bases, with 13 bases between the two germline ends. As DNA, the CDR3 is TGTGCCAGCAGCTTAGCGATTGTGGGTTTCGAGCAGTTCTTC. Amino acid sequence: CASSLAIVGFEQFF.

The CDR3 region is CASSIIFGSGGASGELFF. As DNA, the CDR3 is TGTGCCAGTAGTATAATTTTCGGTAGCGGGGGGGCCTCCGGGGAGCTGTTTTTT. The chain has TRBV19 and TRBJ2-2, with TRBD2 matching over 11 bases. Germline CDR1 reads LNHDA; CDR2 reads SQIVND (reference sequence). The CDR3 has 18 amino acids. Unmatched junction bases numbered 11, after V lost 2 bases and J lost 6 bases.